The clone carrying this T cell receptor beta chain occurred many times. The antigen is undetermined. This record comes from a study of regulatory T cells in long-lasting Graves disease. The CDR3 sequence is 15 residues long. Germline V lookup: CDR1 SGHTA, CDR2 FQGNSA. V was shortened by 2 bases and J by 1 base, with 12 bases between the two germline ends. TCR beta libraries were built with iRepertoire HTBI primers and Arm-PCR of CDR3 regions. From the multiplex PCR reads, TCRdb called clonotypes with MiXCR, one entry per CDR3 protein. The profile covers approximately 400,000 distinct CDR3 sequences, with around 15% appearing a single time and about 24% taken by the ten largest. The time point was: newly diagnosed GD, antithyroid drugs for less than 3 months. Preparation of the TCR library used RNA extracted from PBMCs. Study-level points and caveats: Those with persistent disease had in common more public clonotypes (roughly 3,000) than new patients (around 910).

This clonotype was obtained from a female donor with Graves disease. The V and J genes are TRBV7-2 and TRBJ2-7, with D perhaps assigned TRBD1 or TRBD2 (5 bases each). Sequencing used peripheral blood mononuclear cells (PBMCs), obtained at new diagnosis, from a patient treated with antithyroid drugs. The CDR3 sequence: CASSLIQGPSYEQYF. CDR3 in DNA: TGTGCCAGCAGCTTAATCCAGGGACCTTCCTACGAGCAGTACTTC. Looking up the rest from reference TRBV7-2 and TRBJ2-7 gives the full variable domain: GAGVSQSPSNKVTEKGKDVELRCDPISGHTALYWYRQSLGQGLEFLIYFQGNSAPDKSGLPSDRFSAERTGGSVSTLTIQRTQQEDSAVYLCASSLIQGPSYEQYFGPGTRLTVT.